This T cell receptor beta chain was captured in a study of blood T cells in healthy people across ages. Germline V gene lookup returns CDR1 SGHVS and CDR2 FNYEAQ. The CDR3 totals 18 residues. Then a second PCR, running about 7 to 11 cycles, was carried out with a sample-barcoded 5' primer and a J-beta primer mix. TCRdb reprocessed the 5' RACE reads via MiXCR and lists one record per CDR3 protein. The table includes 600,000 to 900,000 distinct CDR3 sequences, 20% to 30% detected once. This sample also belongs to another study, concerning T cells of mothers and their children.

The source is a boy aged 5 to 17 in good health. Input material: blood. The gene calls are TRBV7-6 and TRBJ2-5; 8 bases agree with TRBD1. TRBJ2-1 explains the end of the DNA better; the J call may be wrong. The CDR3 region is CASSAGQGESLVGNEQFF. Here the CDR3 DNA reads TGTGCCAGCAGCGCCGGACAGGGCGAAAGCCTTGTGGGCAATGAGCAGTTCTTC.